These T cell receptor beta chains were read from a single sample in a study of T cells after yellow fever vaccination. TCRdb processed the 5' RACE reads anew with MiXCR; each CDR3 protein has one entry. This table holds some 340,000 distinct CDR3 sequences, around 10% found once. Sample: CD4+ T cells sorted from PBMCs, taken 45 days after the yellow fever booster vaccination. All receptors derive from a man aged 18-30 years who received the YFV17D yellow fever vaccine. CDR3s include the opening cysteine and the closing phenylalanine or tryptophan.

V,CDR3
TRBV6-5,CASAKASGSYTDTQYF
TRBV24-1,CAISSRTGAEAFF
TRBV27,CTSRQGNTGELFF
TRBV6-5,CASLDLGADTQYF
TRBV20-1,CSARQWAQHF
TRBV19,CATKEQGADTQYF
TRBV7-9,CASGQGLGYGYTF
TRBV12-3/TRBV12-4,CASGNTEAFF
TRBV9,CASSVAGNTEAFF
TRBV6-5,CASGNGGVTDTQYF
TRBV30,CAWSDGLHQPQHF
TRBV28,CASRLPQARHGYTF